The following is a T cell receptor (beta chain) sequence with its context. The sample originates from a study of cytomegalovirus exposure and HLA in healthy donors. Germline CDR1 reads MNHNS; CDR2 reads SASEGT. The CDR3 extends over 15 amino acids. Between the trimmed V and J ends, which lost 6 bases and 0 bases, there was a span of 12 bases. Both 60 Vbeta primers and 13 Jbeta primers went into the PCR. Assay used: immunoSEQ multiplex PCR; TCRdb lists only in-frame clones, some missing. The sample consists of about 150,000 clones, around 79% of them appearing once. The rearrangement joins TRBV6-1 to TRBJ1-5; D not certain. The sequenced sample was PBMCs. The sequence derives from a human donor in good health. The CDR3 DNA reads as TGTGCCAGCAGCGAATCAGGATATAGCAATCAGCCCCAGCATTTT. It translates to CASSESGYSNQPQHF.